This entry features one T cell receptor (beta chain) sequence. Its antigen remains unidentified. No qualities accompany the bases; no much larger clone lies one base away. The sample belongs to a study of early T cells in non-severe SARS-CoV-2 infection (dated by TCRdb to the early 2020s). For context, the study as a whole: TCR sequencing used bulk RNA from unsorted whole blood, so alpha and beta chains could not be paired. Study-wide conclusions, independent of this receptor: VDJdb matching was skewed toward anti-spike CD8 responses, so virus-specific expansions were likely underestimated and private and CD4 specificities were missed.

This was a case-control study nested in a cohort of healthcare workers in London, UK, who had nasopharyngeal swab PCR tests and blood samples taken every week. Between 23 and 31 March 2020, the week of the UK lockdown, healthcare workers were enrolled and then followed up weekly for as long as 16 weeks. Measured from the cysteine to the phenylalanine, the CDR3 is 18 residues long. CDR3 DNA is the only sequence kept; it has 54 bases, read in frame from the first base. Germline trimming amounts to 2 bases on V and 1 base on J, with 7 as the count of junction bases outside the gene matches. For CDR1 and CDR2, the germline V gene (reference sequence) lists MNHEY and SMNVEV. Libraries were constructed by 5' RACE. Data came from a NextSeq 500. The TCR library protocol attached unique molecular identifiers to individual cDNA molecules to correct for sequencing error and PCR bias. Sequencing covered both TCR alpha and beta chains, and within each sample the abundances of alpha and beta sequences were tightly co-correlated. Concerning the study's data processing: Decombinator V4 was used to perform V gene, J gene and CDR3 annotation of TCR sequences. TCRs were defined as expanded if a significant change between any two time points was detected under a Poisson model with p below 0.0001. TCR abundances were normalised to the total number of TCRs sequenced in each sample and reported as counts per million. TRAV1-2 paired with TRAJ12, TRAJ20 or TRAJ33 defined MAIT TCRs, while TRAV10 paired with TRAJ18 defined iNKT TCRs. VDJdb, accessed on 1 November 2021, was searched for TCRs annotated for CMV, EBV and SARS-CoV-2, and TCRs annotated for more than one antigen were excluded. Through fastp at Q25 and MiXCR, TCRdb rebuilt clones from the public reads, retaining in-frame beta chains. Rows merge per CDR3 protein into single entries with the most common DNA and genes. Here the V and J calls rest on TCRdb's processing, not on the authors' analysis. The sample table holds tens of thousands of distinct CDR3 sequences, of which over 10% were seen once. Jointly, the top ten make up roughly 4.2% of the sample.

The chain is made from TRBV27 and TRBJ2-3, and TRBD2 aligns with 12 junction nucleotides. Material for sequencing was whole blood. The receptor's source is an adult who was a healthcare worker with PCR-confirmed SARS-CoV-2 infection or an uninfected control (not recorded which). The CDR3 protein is CASSLVVRTSGGTDTQYF. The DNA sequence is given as TGTGCCAGCAGTTTAGTGGTTCGGACTAGCGGGGGCACAGATACGCAGTATTTT.